These 28 T cell receptor beta chains originate from one sample sequenced in a study of response to subunit inactivated influenza vaccine (dated by TCRdb to 2016 to 2019). Library generation was performed with RT-PCR. Sequencer: Illumina HiSeq 2500. Using fastp at Q25 and MiXCR, TCRdb reprocessed the public reads and kept productive beta chains. Under each unique CDR3 protein, matching rows form one entry showing the most common genes and DNA. In this sample the table shows 650,000 to 800,000 distinct CDR3 sequences, roughly 13% of which occur a single time. Together, the top ten hold roughly 6.4% of the sample. This specimen was PBMCs from blood, taken less than 15 days before vaccination. The receptors stem from a man aged 50-60 years who received an inactivated influenza vaccine. Donor details come from another sample of the same person, matched by shared clones.

The table lists this clonotype with many counts. CDR3 sequence (DNA): TGCAGTGCTAGCTCGGGGGGTCCCGAGCAGTACTTC. Translation gives CSASSGGPEQYF. This chain uses TRBV20-1 with TRBJ2-7; 7 nucleotides line up with TRBD2. Germline V gene sequence: CDR1 DFQATT, CDR2 SNEGSKA (reference sequence). CDR3 length equals 12 residues. The junction had 5 bases not matched to a gene; V was cut back by 3 bases and J by 6 bases.

Comments on this clonotype: A single base separates this from a much larger clone, so it may be a read error. The chain combines TRBV12-3 or TRBV12-4 with TRBJ2-5, with a weak D call TRBD2 (6 bases). Trimming removed 3 bases at V and 5 bases at J, with 10 bases between. There are 13 residues in the CDR3. The CDR3 reads CASSFRGNETQYF. The CDR3 region has the DNA TGTGCCAGCAGTTTTCGGGGGAACGAGACCCAGTACTTC.

This clonotype was recorded a few times. V and J are TRBV7-9 and TRBJ1-2, with D tentatively TRBD1 (5 bases). Between the trimmed V and J ends, which lost 5 bases and 4 bases, there was a span of 17 bases. The CDR3 is 15 residues long. Germline CDR1 reads SEHNR; CDR2 reads FQNEAQ (reference sequence). The DNA of the CDR3 is TGTGCCAGCAGCCCAATCGGGGGATTTCGCTATGGCTACACCTTC. This encodes CASSPIGGFRYGYTF.

A few counts support this clonotype. This chain links TRBV7-9 with TRBJ2-7; 7 bases agree with TRBD1. The germline gives CDR1 SEHNR, CDR2 FQNEAQ (reference sequence). V gave up 4 bases and J gave up 5 bases; unmatched junction bases: 8. The CDR3 has 14 residues. The CDR3 protein is CASSSTRDSDEQYF. The DNA of the CDR3 is TGTGCCAGCAGCTCCACCCGGGACAGTGACGAGCAGTACTTC. The variable domain in full, with the rest retrieved from reference TRBV7-9 and TRBJ2-7, is DTGVSQNPRHKITKRGQNVTFRCDPISEHNRLYWYRQTLGQGPEFLTYFQNEAQLEKSRLLSDRFSAERPKGSFSTLEIQRTEQGDSAMYLCASSSTRDSDEQYFGPGTRLTVT.

The CDR3 loop is CASSLPGSADTQYF. CDR3 bases: TGTGCCAGCAGCTTACCAGGGAGCGCAGATACGCAGTATTTT. The chain uses TRBV7-9 and TRBJ2-3; D might be TRBD1 or TRBD2, each matching 5 bases. The germline V and J ends were trimmed by 2 bases and 4 bases, with 10 bases remaining between them. The germline CDR1 and CDR2 sequences are SEHNR and FQNEAQ (reference sequence). There are 14 residues in the CDR3.

This rearrangement joins TRBV20-1 to TRBJ2-2; D not resolved. Trimming removed 3 bases at V and 0 bases at J, with 11 bases between. CDR3 size: 15 residues. Germline V lookup: CDR1 DFQATT, CDR2 SNEGSKA (reference sequence). Here the CDR3 reads CSASGRQANTGELFF. The CDR3 nucleotides are TGCAGTGCTAGTGGTCGGCAGGCGAACACCGGGGAGCTGTTTTTT.

The V and J genes are TRBV11-2 and TRBJ2-2; D is uncertain. The CDR3 sequence is 13 residues long. CDR1 is SGHAT and CDR2 is FQNNGV in the germline V gene. The germline V and J ends were trimmed by 6 bases and 6 bases, with 11 bases remaining between them. Written as DNA, the CDR3 is TGTGCCAGCAGGCCGACCAGAGCCGGGGAGCTGTTTTTT. It encodes CASRPTRAGELFF.

This sequence joins TRBV10-3 and TRBJ2-1, with D tentatively TRBD1 (6 bases). Germline V gene sequence: CDR1 ENHRY, CDR2 SYGVKD. V was trimmed by 5 bases and J by 9 bases, leaving 14 bases between them. The CDR3 sequence is 13 residues long. The CDR3 reads CAISLRDNGEQFF. The CDR3 DNA follows: TGTGCCATCAGTCTCCGGGACAACGGTGAGCAGTTCTTC.

This clonotype was detected only a few times. CDR3 protein: CASSPVTGSYEQYF. CDR3 sequence (DNA): TGTGCCAGCAGCCCGGTAACAGGCTCCTACGAGCAGTACTTC. The V and J genes are TRBV3-1 and TRBJ2-7; perhaps TRBD1 as D (5 bases). CDR1 LGHDT and CDR2 YNNKEL come from the germline V gene (reference sequence). The CDR3 totals 14 residues. The V end lost 4 bases, the J end lost 0 bases, and 10 bases lay between the germline ends.

This clonotype was detected a few times. The chain joins TRBV7-6 to TRBJ2-1; 9 bases are a match to TRBD2. The CDR3 loop spans 15 amino acids. Germline CDR1 reads SGHVS; CDR2 reads FNYEAQ. With 6 bases clipped from V and 9 bases from J, the junction kept 12 bases outside the gene matches. CDR3 nucleotide sequence: TGTGCCAGCAGTCAAACCGGGACTAGCCACACTGAGCAGTTCTTC. This sequence encodes CASSQTGTSHTEQFF. The variable domain in full, completed from reference TRBV7-6 and TRBJ2-1, reads GAGVSQSPRYKVTKRGQDVALRCDPISGHVSLYWYRQALGQGPEFLTYFNYEAQQDKSGLPNDRFSAERPEGSISTLTIQRTEQRDSAMYRCASSQTGTSHTEQFFGPGTRLTVL.

The table lists this clonotype with many counts. The chain joins TRBV20-1 to TRBJ2-1; tentatively, D is TRBD1 or TRBD2 (5 bases each). The ends were cut back, 0 bases at V and 2 bases at J, with 11 bases in the middle. The germline V gene has CDR1 DFQATT and CDR2 SNEGSKA (reference sequence). CDR3 size: 15 residues. The DNA of the CDR3 is TGCAGTGCTAGAGATCGGTGGGACGCCTACAATGAGCAGTTCTTC. Protein: CSARDRWDAYNEQFF.

At least ten counts were recorded for this clonotype. The gene calls are TRBV10-3 and TRBJ2-1; D is unclear. The CDR3 contains 14 residues. Germline V gene sequence: CDR1 ENHRY, CDR2 SYGVKD. Trimming took off 0 bases at V and 3 bases at J, with 6 bases between the two ends. The CDR3 protein is CAISESTIYNEQFF. The CDR3 coding sequence is TGTGCCATCAGTGAGTCGACCATCTACAATGAGCAGTTCTTC.

The chain links TRBV6-5 to TRBJ2-1; 7 nucleotides align to TRBD1. CDR3 length equals 16 residues. Germline CDR1 reads MNHEY; CDR2 reads SVGAGI. J gave up 4 bases and V 4 bases, and 10 bases lay outside the gene matches. The CDR3 sequence: CASSLLPGQLYNEQFF. Here the CDR3 DNA reads TGTGCCAGCAGTTTGCTGCCGGGACAGCTATACAATGAGCAGTTCTTC.

There are a few counts of this clonotype. The genes are TRBV20-1 and TRBJ2-3; 9 bases map to TRBD2. The germline V gene encodes CDR1 DFQATT and CDR2 SNEGSKA (reference sequence). The CDR3 sequence is 14 residues long. With 1 base clipped from V and 7 bases from J, the junction kept 6 bases outside the gene matches. CDR3 protein: CSARAPLAGHTQYF. The CDR3 DNA sequence: TGCAGTGCTAGAGCTCCCCTAGCGGGACATACGCAGTATTTT.

This clonotype was found a few times. The chain combines TRBV12-3 or TRBV12-4 with TRBJ2-2; 7 nucleotides agree with TRBD1. J was trimmed by 4 bases and V by 3 bases; bases with no gene match: 2. The CDR3 has 14 residues. CDR3 loop: CASSFTGVTGELFF. The CDR3 DNA follows: TGTGCCAGCAGTTTTACAGGGGTCACCGGGGAGCTGTTTTTT.

At least ten counts were recorded for this clonotype. The J gene is TRBJ2-7, the V gene TRBV28; 11 bases are a match to TRBD1. CDR1 is MDHEN and CDR2 is SYDVKM in the germline V gene. The V gene end was trimmed by 2 bases and the J gene end by 5 bases; junction bases not matched to a gene: 2. The CDR3 contains 14 residues. CDR3 in DNA: TGTGCCAGCAGTTTAGGGGACAGGGGGAACGAGCAGTACTTC. It encodes CASSLGDRGNEQYF.

This clonotype was found a few times. The chain has TRBV4-2 and TRBJ2-5; the D is unclear. This CDR3 region has 17 residues. V was pared by 1 base and J by 2 bases, with 17 bases between. In germline, CDR1 is LGHNA, CDR2 YNFKEQ. CDR3 coding DNA: TGTGCCAGCAGCCAAGTTGGCAGGACCGAAGAACAAGAGACCCAGTACTTC. This sequence encodes CASSQVGRTEEQETQYF.

The J gene is TRBJ2-1, the V gene TRBV11-2; D uncertain. Germline CDR1 is SGHAT and CDR2 is FQNNGV. The CDR3 is 13 residues long. V lost 1 base, J lost 6 bases, and 7 bases lay in between. The CDR3 reads CASSLGSFNEQFF. The CDR3 DNA follows: TGTGCCAGCAGCTTAGGTAGCTTCAATGAGCAGTTCTTC.

V is TRBV6-1 and J is TRBJ1-1; D is unclear. The CDR3 is 14 residues long. Germline CDR1 and CDR2: MNHNS and SASEGT. With 7 bases removed from V and 4 bases from J, the gap between germline ends came to 16 bases. The CDR3 region is CASTRGGDVTEAFF. CDR3 DNA: TGTGCCAGCACTAGAGGTGGGGATGTCACTGAAGCTTTCTTT.

The V call is TRBV7-2, the J call TRBJ2-3, with 13 bases fitting TRBD2. Germline loops: CDR1 SGHTA, CDR2 FQGNSA. The J segment lost 6 bases and the V segment lost 1 base, leaving 4 bases of the junction unmatched. There are 16 residues in the CDR3. The CDR3 reads CASSLELAGGIDTQYF. The CDR3, as DNA: TGTGCCAGCAGCTTAGAACTAGCGGGAGGGATCGATACGCAGTATTTT.

This clonotype occurred many times. The chain joins TRBV3-1 to TRBJ1-5; D is undetermined. The CDR3 spans 14 residues. The V gene's germline CDR1 is LGHDT and CDR2 YNNKEL (reference sequence). Trimming removed 0 bases from V and 7 bases from J, with 10 bases in between. In nucleotides, the CDR3 is TGTGCCAGCAGCCAAGATTTAGCTGGACAGCCCCAGCATTTT. Translated: CASSQDLAGQPQHF.

This clonotype was recorded a few times. The V gene is TRBV24-1, the J gene TRBJ2-1; TRBD2 matches 9 bases. Germline V lookup: CDR1 KGHDR, CDR2 SFDVKD. J was trimmed by 8 bases and V by 3 bases; bases with no gene match: 10. CDR3 size: 16 residues. CDR3 sequence (DNA): TGTGCCACCAGTGATCGTAGCGGGAGCGTGGGATATGAGCAGTTCTTC. Its translation: CATSDRSGSVGYEQFF.

The chain has TRBV5-8 and TRBJ1-5; D might be TRBD1 (6 bases). The ends were cut back, 5 bases at V and 1 base at J, with 13 bases in the middle. The CDR3 sequence is 15 residues long. The germline CDR1 and CDR2 sequences are SGHTS and YDEGEE. For the CDR3, the DNA is TGTGCCAGCAGTAGCGAGGGGGGAAGCAATCAGCCCCAGCATTTT. Its translation: CASSSEGGSNQPQHF. The full variable domain, completed using reference TRBV5-8 and TRBJ1-5, is EAGVTQSPTHLIKTRGQQATLRCSPISGHTSVYWYQQALGLGLQFLLWYDEGEERNRGNFPPRFSGRQFPNYSSELNVNALELEDSALYLCASSSEGGSNQPQHFGDGTRLSIL.

In its sample, this clonotype was seen a few times. CDR3 in DNA: TGTGCCAGCAGCTTAGATATGGCTTCACCCCTCCACTTT. Protein product: CASSLDMASPLHF. The gene calls are TRBV7-9 and TRBJ1-6; D not certain. CDR3 length: 13 residues. The V and J ends lost 1 base and 9 bases respectively, with 7 bases between them. Germline assignment: CDR1 SEHNR and CDR2 FQNEAQ (reference sequence).

This chain joins TRBV3-1 and TRBJ2-1; TRBD1 matches at 8 bases. J was trimmed by 2 bases and V by 4 bases; bases with no gene match: 7. The CDR3 totals 16 residues. Germline V CDR1 and CDR2: LGHDT, YNNKEL (reference sequence). CDR3 coding DNA: TGTGCCAGCAGCCCCCGGACAGGGAAGACCTACAATGAGCAGTTCTTC. Protein: CASSPRTGKTYNEQFF.

The table lists this clonotype with many counts. The rearrangement links TRBV6-5 to TRBJ2-2, with 8 bases fitting TRBD2. There are 14 residues in the CDR3. The V and J ends lost 4 bases and 6 bases, in that order; junction bases with no gene match: 4. From germline, CDR1 is MNHEY and CDR2 SVGAGI. The CDR3 is CASSFGGEAGELFF. DNA for the CDR3: TGTGCCAGCAGTTTCGGGGGGGAGGCCGGGGAGCTGTTTTTT.

This clonotype turned up a few times. CDR3 protein: CASSSRQGANEKLFF. CDR3 sequence (DNA): TGTGCCAGCAGCTCCCGACAGGGGGCTAATGAAAAACTGTTTTTT. This sequence joins TRBV9 and TRBJ1-4, with TRBD1 matching 9 bases. The junction had 4 bases not matched to a gene; V was cut back by 4 bases and J by 3 bases. This CDR3 is 15 amino acids long. Germline-derived CDR1 and CDR2 are SGDLS and YYNGEE. The full variable domain, completed using reference TRBV9 and TRBJ1-4, is DSGVTQTPKHLITATGQRVTLRCSPRSGDLSVYWYQQSLDQGLQFLIQYYNGEERAKGNILERFSAQQFPDLHSELNLSSLELGDSALYFCASSSRQGANEKLFFGSGTQLSVL.

This clonotype showed up just a few times. This sequence joins TRBV12-3 or TRBV12-4 and TRBJ2-4; either TRBD1 or TRBD2 may supply D (6 bases each). The CDR3 runs to 14 residues. The V end lost 2 bases, the J end lost 8 bases, and 13 bases lay between the germline ends. The CDR3 region has the DNA TGTGCCAGCAGTTTAACAAGGGGGGAGGACATTCAGTACTTC. Protein: CASSLTRGEDIQYF.